This TCR beta chain derives from a study of vaccination and CD4 T cells after COVID-19. Notes on the study in general: Median counts of SARS-CoV-2-reactive clonotypes increased from about 20 to 38; this difference was not significant.

The germline V gene has CDR1 SGHDN and CDR2 FVKESK. V was trimmed by 7 bases and J by 0 bases, leaving 20 bases between them. The CDR3 length is 17 residues. The study sequenced cultured CD4+ T cell DNA using the Oncomine TCR Beta short-read assay. Each CDR3 protein is one row after TCRdb ran MiXCR on the PCR reads. The table records fewer than 20,000 distinct CDR3 sequences, approximately 48% of them present only once. Noted treatment: roughly 11-day PBMC culture with coronavirus spike peptide pools or control peptides (ViraFEST assay). A few million PBMCs per well were cultured with about 10 IU/ml IL-2 and 8.5 to 10 ug/ml peptide pools. This clonotype is medium-sized (0.01 to 0.1%) by share. Antigen specificity is unknown.

This TCR was sampled from a human donor who had recovered from COVID-19. J is TRBJ2-3 and V is TRBV14; weak D call: TRBD1 (5 bases). Sequences were obtained from CD4+ T cells from blood, cultured in vitro. CDR3 DNA sequence: TGTGCCAGCAACCACAGGTCCTCCACAACTAGCACAGATACGCAGTATTTT. Translating it yields CASNHRSSTTSTDTQYF.